These 10 T cell receptor beta chains were all obtained from the same sample, sequenced in a study of T cell changes during pregnancy in multiple sclerosis. Assay used: immunoSEQ multiplex PCR; TCRdb lists only in-frame clones, some missing. This table has tens of thousands of clones, about 93% appearing once. The sequencing used CD4+ T cells from peripheral blood mononuclear cells, collected in the second trimester of pregnancy. Receptors originate from a female donor with multiple sclerosis, enrolled in a pregnancy study.

This chain links TRBV19 with TRBJ2-2; 9 bases line up with TRBD1. CDR3 size: 16 residues. The germline V gene encodes CDR1 LNHDA and CDR2 SQIVND (reference sequence). V shed 11 bases and J 5 bases; nucleotides not matched to a gene: 15. In nucleotides, the CDR3 is TGTGCCGCAGGCAGGTTGACGGGACAGGGAACCGGGGAGCTGTTTTTT. This encodes CAAGRLTGQGTGELFF.

The sample holds one count of this clone. J is TRBJ1-5 and V is TRBV5-1, with TRBD1 matching 8 bases. The CDR3 contains 16 residues. Germline CDR1 SGHRS, CDR2 YFSETQ. The V and J ends lost 0 bases and 4 bases, in that order; junction bases with no gene match: 6. In DNA, the CDR3 is TGCGCCAGCAGCTTGGGGGCAGGGGGCGCGAATCAGCCCCAGCATTTT. Protein sequence: CASSLGAGGANQPQHF.

This clone has just a few counts. The V and J genes are TRBV28 and TRBJ1-2; 8 bases map to TRBD1. The trim removed 2 bases at V and 4 bases at J, leaving 6 bases unmatched. From germline, CDR1 is MDHEN and CDR2 SYDVKM. The CDR3 spans 15 residues. The CDR3 reads CASSLAPTGGYGYTF. The DNA for the CDR3 is TGTGCCAGCAGTTTAGCCCCCACAGGGGGCTATGGCTACACCTTC.

The chain carries TRBV4-3 and TRBJ1-2; 9 bases are shared with TRBD1. V shed 3 bases, J shed 7 bases, and the junction held 6 bases outside the gene matches. CDR1 LGHNA and CDR2 YSLEER come from the germline V gene. CDR3 length: 14 amino acids. The CDR3 spells CASSQDRGVGGYTF. The DNA for the CDR3 is TGCGCCAGCAGCCAGGACAGGGGCGTCGGTGGCTACACCTTC.

The V call is TRBV6-5, the J call TRBJ1-1; 8 bases match TRBD1. The CDR3 is 12 residues long. The junction had 8 bases not matched to a gene; V was cut back by 6 bases and J by 11 bases. Germline lookup yields CDR1 MNHEY and CDR2 SVGAGI. The CDR3 loop reads CASSPDRVRAFF. The CDR3 region has the DNA TGTGCCAGCAGCCCGGACAGGGTGAGGGCTTTCTTT.

The J gene is TRBJ2-3, the V gene TRBV18; D is possibly TRBD1 (5 bases). Germline CDR1 and CDR2: KGHSH and LQKENI. This CDR3 spans 14 amino acids. Trimming took off 3 bases at V and 3 bases at J, with 10 bases between the two ends. The CDR3 DNA reads TGTGCCAGCTCACCCTTCCAGGGAACAGATACGCAGTATTTT. Amino acids: CASSPFQGTDTQYF.

J is TRBJ2-5 and V is TRBV29-1; D is undetermined. Germline V lookup: CDR1 SQVTM, CDR2 ANQGSEA. This CDR3 is 12 amino acids long. V was trimmed by 6 bases and J by 5 bases, leaving 13 bases between them. The CDR3 coding sequence is TGCAGCGTCGCGAGAGTCGGGGAGACCCAGTACTTC. This sequence encodes CSVARVGETQYF. Filled out from reference TRBV29-1 and TRBJ2-5, the complete variable domain reads SAVISQKPSRDICQRGTSLTIQCQVDSQVTMMFWYRQQPGQSLTLIATANQGSEATYESGFVIDKFPISRPNLTFSTLTVSNMSPEDSSIYLCSVARVGETQYFGPGTRLLVL.

This chain links TRBV7-9 with TRBJ2-1; the match to TRBD1 covers 9 bases. The J segment lost 1 base and the V segment lost 7 bases, leaving 5 bases of the junction unmatched. The CDR3 is 15 residues long. CDR1 and CDR2 from the germline V gene are SEHNR and FQNEAQ (reference sequence). CDR3 loop: CASILDRGSYNEQFF. CDR3 bases: TGTGCCAGCATCCTAGACAGGGGGTCCTACAATGAGCAGTTCTTC. Based on the CDR3 plus reference TRBV7-9 and TRBJ2-1, the full variable domain is DTGVSQNPRHKITKRGQNVTFRCDPISEHNRLYWYRQTLGQGPEFLTYFQNEAQLEKSRLLSDRFSAERPKGSFSTLEIQRTEQGDSAMYLCASILDRGSYNEQFFGPGTRLTVL.

The chain links TRBV10-3 to TRBJ1-1, with TRBD1 matching 8 bases. With V trimmed by 6 bases and J by 0 bases, 9 bases remained unmatched. CDR3 length: 16 amino acids. The germline gives CDR1 ENHRY, CDR2 SYGVKD. The CDR3 loop is CAIRSGGSGLNTEAFF. In nucleotides, the CDR3 is TGTGCCATCAGGTCAGGGGGCAGCGGGTTGAACACTGAAGCTTTCTTT.

The rearrangement links TRBV9 to TRBJ1-2, with a weak D call TRBD1 (5 bases). The CDR3 totals 15 residues. V gave up 0 bases and J gave up 4 bases, with 13 bases separating them. Per germline, CDR1 SGDLS and CDR2 YYNGEE. The CDR3 DNA reads as TGTGCCAGCAGCGTAGGATCGATTGGGGCCTATGGCTACACCTTC. Translating gives CASSVGSIGAYGYTF.